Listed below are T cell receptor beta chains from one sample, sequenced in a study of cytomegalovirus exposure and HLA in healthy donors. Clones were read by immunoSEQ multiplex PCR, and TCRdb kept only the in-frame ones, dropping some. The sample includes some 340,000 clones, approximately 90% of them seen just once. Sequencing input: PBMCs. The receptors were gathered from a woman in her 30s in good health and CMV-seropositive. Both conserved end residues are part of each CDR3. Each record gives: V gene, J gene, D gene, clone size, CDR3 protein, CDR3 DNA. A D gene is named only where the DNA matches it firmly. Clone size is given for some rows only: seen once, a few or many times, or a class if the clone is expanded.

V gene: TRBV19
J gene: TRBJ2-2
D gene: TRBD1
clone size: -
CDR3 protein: CASNPQTRDRVTGELFF
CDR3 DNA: TGTGCCAGTAACCCGCAGACCCGGGACAGGGTCACCGGGGAGCTGTTTTTT

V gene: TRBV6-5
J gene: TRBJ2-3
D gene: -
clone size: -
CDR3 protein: CASTYTDTQYF
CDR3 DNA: TGTGCCAGTACTTACACAGATACGCAGTATTTT

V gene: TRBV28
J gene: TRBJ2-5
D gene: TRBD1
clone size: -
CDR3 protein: CASGGDRVIQTQYF
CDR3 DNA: TGTGCCAGCGGCGGGGACAGGGTCATTCAGACCCAGTACTTC

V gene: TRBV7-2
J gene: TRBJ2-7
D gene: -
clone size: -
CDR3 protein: CASTGVSPPVEQYF
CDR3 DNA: TGTGCCAGCACTGGCGTATCCCCACCCGTGGAGCAGTACTTC

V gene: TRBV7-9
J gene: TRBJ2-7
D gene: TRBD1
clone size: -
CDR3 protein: CASSLVGTGSYEQYF
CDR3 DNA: TGTGCCAGCAGCTTAGTGGGGACAGGTTCCTACGAGCAGTACTTC

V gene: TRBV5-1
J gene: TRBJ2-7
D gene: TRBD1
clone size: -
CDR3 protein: CASSPGQSYEQYF
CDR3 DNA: TGCGCCAGCAGCCCGGGACAGTCCTACGAGCAGTACTTC

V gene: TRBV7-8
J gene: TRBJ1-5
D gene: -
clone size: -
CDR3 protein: CASSLGGRGNQPQHF
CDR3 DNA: TGTGCCAGCAGCTTAGGTGGACGGGGGAATCAGCCCCAGCATTTT

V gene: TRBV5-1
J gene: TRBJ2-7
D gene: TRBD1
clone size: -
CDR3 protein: CASSLPGDSPSYEQYF
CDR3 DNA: TGCGCCAGCAGCTTGCCCGGGGACAGCCCATCCTACGAGCAGTACTTC

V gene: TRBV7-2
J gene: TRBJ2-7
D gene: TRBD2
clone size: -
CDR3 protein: CASSPTGGPYEQYF
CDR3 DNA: TGTGCCAGCAGCCCGACGGGAGGGCCCTACGAGCAGTACTTC

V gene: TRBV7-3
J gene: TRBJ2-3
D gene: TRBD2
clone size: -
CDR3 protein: CASSLVAGLGTDTQYF
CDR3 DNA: TGTGCCAGCAGCTTAGTAGCGGGGTTGGGCACAGATACGCAGTATTTT

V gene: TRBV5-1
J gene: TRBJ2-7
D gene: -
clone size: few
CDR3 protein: CASSLATSYEQYF
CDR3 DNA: TGCGCCAGCAGCTTGGCCACTAGCTACGAGCAGTACTTC

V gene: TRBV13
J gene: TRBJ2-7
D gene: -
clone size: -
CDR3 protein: CASSLGRARGYEQYF
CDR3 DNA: TGTGCCAGCAGCTTAGGTCGCGCCAGGGGCTACGAGCAGTACTTC

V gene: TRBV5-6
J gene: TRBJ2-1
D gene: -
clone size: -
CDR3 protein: CASSFAPGSYNEQFF
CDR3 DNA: TGTGCCAGCAGCTTCGCCCCAGGGTCCTACAATGAGCAGTTCTTC

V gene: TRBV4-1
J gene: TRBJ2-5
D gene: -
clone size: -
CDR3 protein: CASSHSETQYF
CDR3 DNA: TGCGCCAGCAGCCATAGTGAGACCCAGTACTTC

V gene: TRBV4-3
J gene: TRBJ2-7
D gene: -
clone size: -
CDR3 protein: CASSQGGTSLDEQYF
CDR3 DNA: TGCGCCAGCAGCCAGGGGGGGACAAGTCTCGACGAGCAGTACTTC

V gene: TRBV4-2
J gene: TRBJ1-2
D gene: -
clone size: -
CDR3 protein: CAAGAAGANYGYTF
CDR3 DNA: TGTGCCGCCGGGGCGGCGGGAGCTAACTATGGCTACACCTTC

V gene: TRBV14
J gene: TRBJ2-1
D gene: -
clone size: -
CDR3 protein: CASSQDRGREQFF
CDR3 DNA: TGTGCCAGCAGCCAAGATCGGGGTCGGGAGCAGTTCTTC

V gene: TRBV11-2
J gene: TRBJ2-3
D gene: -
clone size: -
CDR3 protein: CASSRGTGSGTDTQYF
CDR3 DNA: TGTGCCAGCAGCCGGGGGACGGGATCAGGCACAGATACGCAGTATTTT

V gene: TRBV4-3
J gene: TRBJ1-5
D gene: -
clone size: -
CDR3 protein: CASSQDRSAQPQHF
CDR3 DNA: TGCGCCAGCAGCCAAGATCGATCGGCTCAGCCCCAGCATTTT

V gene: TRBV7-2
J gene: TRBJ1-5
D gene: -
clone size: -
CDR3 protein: CASSPSGGNQPQHF
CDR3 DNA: TGTGCCAGCAGCCCATCGGGAGGAAATCAGCCCCAGCATTTT

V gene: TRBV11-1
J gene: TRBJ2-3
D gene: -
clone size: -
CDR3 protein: CASTSGIFTDTQYF
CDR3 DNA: TGTGCCAGCACCTCTGGGATCTTCACAGATACGCAGTATTTT

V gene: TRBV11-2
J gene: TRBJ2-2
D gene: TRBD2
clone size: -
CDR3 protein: CASSPSGLANGELFF
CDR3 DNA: TGTGCCAGCAGCCCCTCGGGACTAGCGAACGGGGAGCTGTTTTTT

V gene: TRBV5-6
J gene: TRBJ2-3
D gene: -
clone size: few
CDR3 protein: CASSLKLITDTQYF
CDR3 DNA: TGTGCCAGCAGCTTGAAACTAATCACAGATACGCAGTATTTT

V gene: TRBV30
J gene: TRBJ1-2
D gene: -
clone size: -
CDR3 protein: CAWNARGPRDGYTF
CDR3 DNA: TGTGCCTGGAATGCACGGGGCCCTCGCGATGGCTACACCTTC

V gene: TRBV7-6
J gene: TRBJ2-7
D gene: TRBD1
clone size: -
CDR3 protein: CASSLRPDRIGTYEQYF
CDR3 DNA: TGTGCCAGCAGCTTAAGGCCGGACAGGATCGGGACCTACGAGCAGTACTTC

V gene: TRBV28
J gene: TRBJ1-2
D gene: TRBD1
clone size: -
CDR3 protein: CASGTDYYGYTF
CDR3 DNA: TGTGCCAGCGGGACAGACTACTATGGCTACACCTTC

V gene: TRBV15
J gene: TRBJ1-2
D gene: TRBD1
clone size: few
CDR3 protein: CATSRDRGQTNYGYTF
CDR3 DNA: TGTGCCACCAGCAGAGACAGGGGGCAGACGAACTATGGCTACACCTTC

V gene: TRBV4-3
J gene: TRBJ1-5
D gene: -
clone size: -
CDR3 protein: CASSQVPDQPQHF
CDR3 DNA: TGCGCCAGCAGCCAAGTGCCGGATCAGCCCCAGCATTTT

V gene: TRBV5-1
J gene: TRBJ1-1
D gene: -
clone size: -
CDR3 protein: CASSLGRDTEAFF
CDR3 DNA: TGCGCCAGCAGCTTGGGGCGGGACACTGAAGCTTTCTTT

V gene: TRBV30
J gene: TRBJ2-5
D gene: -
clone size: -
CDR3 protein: CAWSVRQAGETQYF
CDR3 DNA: TGTGCCTGGAGTGTACGGCAAGCCGGGGAGACCCAGTACTTC

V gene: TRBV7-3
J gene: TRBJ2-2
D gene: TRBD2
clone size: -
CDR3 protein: CASSSLAGVGELFF
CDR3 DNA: TGTGCCAGCAGCTCCCTAGCGGGGGTAGGGGAGCTGTTTTTT

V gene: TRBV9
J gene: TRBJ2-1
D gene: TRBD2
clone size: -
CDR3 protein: CASSVALAGGKNEQFF
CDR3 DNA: TGTGCCAGCAGCGTAGCACTAGCGGGAGGAAAGAATGAGCAGTTCTTC

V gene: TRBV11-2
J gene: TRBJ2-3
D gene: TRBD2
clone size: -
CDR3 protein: CASSLDRWGLGVADTQYF
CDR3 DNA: TGTGCCAGCAGCTTAGATCGTTGGGGACTAGGCGTGGCAGATACGCAGTATTTT

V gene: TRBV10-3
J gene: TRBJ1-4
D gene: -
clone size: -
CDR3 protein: CAISEGSTNEKLFF
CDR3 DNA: TGTGCCATCAGTGAGGGGTCGACTAATGAAAAACTGTTTTTT

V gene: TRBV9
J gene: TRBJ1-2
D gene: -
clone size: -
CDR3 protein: CASSVEPTEAPSGGYTF
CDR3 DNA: TGTGCCAGCAGCGTAGAACCAACAGAAGCTCCCTCCGGTGGCTACACCTTC

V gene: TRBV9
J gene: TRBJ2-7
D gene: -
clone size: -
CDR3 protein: CASSAKPGVGEQYF
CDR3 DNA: TGTGCCAGCAGCGCCAAACCAGGGGTAGGGGAGCAGTACTTC

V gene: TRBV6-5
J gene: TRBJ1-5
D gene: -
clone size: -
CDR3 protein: CASSSSRGLPNQPQHF
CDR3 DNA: TGTGCCAGCAGTTCATCCAGGGGTCTGCCCAATCAGCCCCAGCATTTT

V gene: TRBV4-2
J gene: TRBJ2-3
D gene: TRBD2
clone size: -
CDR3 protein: CASSQALAGGRNTDTQYF
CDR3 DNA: TGTGCCAGCAGCCAAGCGCTAGCGGGAGGCCGAAACACAGATACGCAGTATTTT

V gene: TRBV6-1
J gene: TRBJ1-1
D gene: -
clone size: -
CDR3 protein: CASSARQGAIGPEAFF
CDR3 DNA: TGTGCCAGCAGTGCCAGACAAGGGGCAATAGGTCCTGAAGCTTTCTTT

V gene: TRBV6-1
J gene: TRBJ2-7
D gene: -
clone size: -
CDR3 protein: CASGSGKLGSYEQYF
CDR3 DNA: TGTGCCAGCGGTTCTGGGAAACTGGGCTCCTACGAGCAGTACTTC

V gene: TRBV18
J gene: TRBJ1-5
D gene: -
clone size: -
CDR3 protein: CASSPWGDYSNQPQHF
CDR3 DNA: TGTGCCAGCTCCCCGTGGGGTGATTATAGCAATCAGCCCCAGCATTTT

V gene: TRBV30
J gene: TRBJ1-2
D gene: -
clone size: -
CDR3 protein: CAWSVGRGPDGYTF
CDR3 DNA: TGTGCCTGGAGTGTAGGGAGAGGACCAGACGGCTACACCTTC

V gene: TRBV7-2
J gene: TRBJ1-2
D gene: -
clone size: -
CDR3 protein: CASSSTLLQVPYGYTF
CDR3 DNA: TGTGCCAGCAGCTCCACTCTACTCCAGGTTCCCTATGGCTACACCTTC